The rows below give T cell receptor beta chains drawn from one sample of a study of T cells in localized non-small cell lung cancer. Data came from immunoSEQ multiplex PCR; TCRdb stores just in-frame clones and leaves some out. The repertoire consists of around 1,000 clones, with about 20% occurring once and the leading ten covering roughly a sixth. This material consisted of normal lung tissue next to the tumor, taken before any cancer treatment. These receptors were taken from a female donor at least 60 years old with stage II squamous cell lung carcinoma. The CDR3 runs from the conserved cysteine through the conserved F or W. D genes are given only for firm matches. The size of a clone is reported for some rows only, either as once, few or many, or as a class for expanded clones.

J gene: TRBJ1-2; D gene: NA; clone size: few; V gene: TRBV6-8; CDR3 DNA: TGTGCCAGCAGTTACAGGACTGCTGCTTTGAATGGCTACACCTTC; CDR3 protein: CASSYRTAALNGYTF
J gene: TRBJ1-4; D gene: NA; clone size: large; V gene: TRBV10-3; CDR3 DNA: TGTGCCATCAGTGAGACCGCGTCGGAACAGAGTAATGAAAAACTGTTTTTT; CDR3 protein: CAISETASEQSNEKLFF
J gene: TRBJ2-7; D gene: NA; clone size: large; V gene: TRBV6-8; CDR3 DNA: TGTGCCAGCACTTACGACAGGCGGACCTACGAGCAGTACTTC; CDR3 protein: CASTYDRRTYEQYF
J gene: TRBJ1-4; D gene: TRBD1; clone size: medium-sized; V gene: TRBV9; CDR3 DNA: TGTGCCAGCAGCCGGGGACAGGCAACTAATGAAAAACTGTTTTTT; CDR3 protein: CASSRGQATNEKLFF
J gene: TRBJ1-1; D gene: NA; clone size: few; V gene: TRBV11-3; CDR3 DNA: TGTGCCAGCAGCTTAAGTGTCCCAAAAAGCTACACTGAAGCTTTCTTT; CDR3 protein: CASSLSVPKSYTEAFF
J gene: TRBJ2-1; D gene: TRBD2; clone size: few; V gene: TRBV9; CDR3 DNA: TGTGCCAGCAGCATAGCGGGGGGGCCTGTCGATGAGCAGTTCTTC; CDR3 protein: CASSIAGGPVDEQFF
J gene: TRBJ1-1; D gene: TRBD1; clone size: few; V gene: TRBV11-3; CDR3 DNA: TGTGCCAGCAGCTTAGGGGACAGGGGTGGGACTGAAGCTTTCTTT; CDR3 protein: CASSLGDRGGTEAFF
J gene: TRBJ2-7; D gene: NA; clone size: NA; V gene: TRBV19; CDR3 DNA: TGTGCCAGTAGTTCTCAACCGGATTCCTACGAGCAGTACTTC; CDR3 protein: CASSSQPDSYEQYF
J gene: TRBJ2-1; D gene: NA; clone size: large; V gene: TRBV6-8; CDR3 DNA: TGTGCCAGCACTCTCCGTTACAATGAGCAGTTCTTC; CDR3 protein: CASTLRYNEQFF
J gene: TRBJ2-5; D gene: TRBD2; clone size: few; V gene: TRBV6-8; CDR3 DNA: TGTGCCAGCAGTTACTCGATGACGGGGGGGGAGACCCAGTACTTC; CDR3 protein: CASSYSMTGGETQYF
J gene: TRBJ1-4; D gene: TRBD1; clone size: NA; V gene: TRBV28; CDR3 DNA: TGTGCCAGCAGGACAGGGACTAATGAAAAACTGTTTTTT; CDR3 protein: CASRTGTNEKLFF
J gene: TRBJ2-1; D gene: NA; clone size: NA; V gene: TRBV9; CDR3 DNA: TGTGCCAGCAGCCCCCGTCGAGGGGGGGGTTCGGGGAATGAGCAGTTCTTC; CDR3 protein: CASSPRRGGGSGNEQFF
J gene: TRBJ1-2; D gene: NA; clone size: NA; V gene: TRBV29-1; CDR3 DNA: TGCAGCGTTGAGGGCAACAACTATGGCTACACCTTC; CDR3 protein: CSVEGNNYGYTF
J gene: TRBJ2-3; D gene: NA; clone size: few; V gene: TRBV28; CDR3 DNA: TGTGCCAGCAGTTTTCTCGCAGGCACAGATACGCAGTATTTT; CDR3 protein: CASSFLAGTDTQYF
J gene: TRBJ1-6; D gene: TRBD1; clone size: NA; V gene: TRBV6-8; CDR3 DNA: TGTGCCAGCAGTGTCCGGACAGGGGACACCCTCCACTTT; CDR3 protein: CASSVRTGDTLHF
J gene: TRBJ2-5; D gene: NA; clone size: few; V gene: TRBV30; CDR3 DNA: TGTGCCTGGAGTGGGGTGAGAGAGACCCAGTACTTC; CDR3 protein: CAWSGVRETQYF
J gene: TRBJ2-2; D gene: TRBD1; clone size: NA; V gene: TRBV29-1; CDR3 DNA: TGCAGCCACAGGGGGCAGAGCGGGGAGCTGTTTTTT; CDR3 protein: CSHRGQSGELFF
J gene: TRBJ1-4; D gene: TRBD1; clone size: NA; V gene: TRBV25-1; CDR3 DNA: TGTGCCAGCCGCGGGACAGTCGATGAAAAACTGTTTTTT; CDR3 protein: CASRGTVDEKLFF
J gene: TRBJ2-5; D gene: NA; clone size: few; V gene: TRBV30; CDR3 DNA: TGTGCCTGGAGTAGTCCTTCGGGAGAGACCCAGTACTTC; CDR3 protein: CAWSSPSGETQYF
J gene: TRBJ2-2; D gene: NA; clone size: NA; V gene: TRBV19; CDR3 DNA: TGTGCCATTATGAACGGGAACACCGGGGAGCTGTTTTTT; CDR3 protein: CAIMNGNTGELFF
J gene: TRBJ1-1; D gene: NA; clone size: few; V gene: TRBV11-3; CDR3 DNA: TGTGCCAGCAGCGGAGGGGGACGGAACACTGAAGCTTTCTTT; CDR3 protein: CASSGGGRNTEAFF
J gene: TRBJ1-4; D gene: NA; clone size: few; V gene: TRBV11-3; CDR3 DNA: TGTGCCAGCCGTCCCGCGTCTACTAATGAAAAACTGTTTTTT; CDR3 protein: CASRPASTNEKLFF
J gene: TRBJ1-1; D gene: NA; clone size: few; V gene: TRBV30; CDR3 DNA: TGTGCCTGGAGCTATTTTGGGGAAGCTTTCTTT; CDR3 protein: CAWSYFGEAFF
J gene: TRBJ2-1; D gene: NA; clone size: NA; V gene: TRBV1; CDR3 DNA: TGCACCAGCAGCCAAAGGAAAGACGGGACTAGCGGGAGGAATGAGCAGTTCTTC; CDR3 protein: CTSSQRKDGTSGRNEQFF
J gene: TRBJ1-2; D gene: TRBD1; clone size: medium-sized; V gene: TRBV28; CDR3 DNA: TGTGCCAGCAGTTTGACCGGGACAGGGGCCGGCTACACCTTC; CDR3 protein: CASSLTGTGAGYTF
J gene: TRBJ1-4; D gene: TRBD1; clone size: NA; V gene: TRBV11-3; CDR3 DNA: TGTGCCAGCAGCCCCGGACAGGGGGCTCATGAAAAACTGTTTTTT; CDR3 protein: CASSPGQGAHEKLFF
J gene: TRBJ2-3; D gene: TRBD1; clone size: few; V gene: TRBV11-3; CDR3 DNA: TGTGCCAGCAGCTCGGGACAGGCAGACTCCACAGATACGCAGTATTTT; CDR3 protein: CASSSGQADSTDTQYF
J gene: TRBJ2-2; D gene: TRBD1; clone size: NA; V gene: TRBV18; CDR3 DNA: TGTGCCAGCTCAGGACAGGGGGCGAACACCGGGGAGCTGTTTTTT; CDR3 protein: CASSGQGANTGELFF
J gene: TRBJ2-3; D gene: NA; clone size: medium-sized; V gene: TRBV6-8; CDR3 DNA: TGTGCCAGCAGTTACCGCAGCTCCGATACGCAGTATTTT; CDR3 protein: CASSYRSSDTQYF
J gene: TRBJ2-7; D gene: NA; clone size: few; V gene: TRBV6-8; CDR3 DNA: TGTGCCATCACCCAGGGAGGTTACGAGCAGTACTTC; CDR3 protein: CAITQGGYEQYF
J gene: TRBJ1-3; D gene: NA; clone size: few; V gene: TRBV18; CDR3 DNA: TGTGCCAGCTCACCACCGTTGCAGGGGCTCTCAGGAAACACCATATATTTT; CDR3 protein: CASSPPLQGLSGNTIYF
J gene: TRBJ2-3; D gene: NA; clone size: NA; V gene: TRBV6-8; CDR3 DNA: TGTGCCAGCAGTTACTCGGTAGGGGATGGAGGGGATACGCAGTATTTT; CDR3 protein: CASSYSVGDGGDTQYF
J gene: TRBJ1-1; D gene: NA; clone size: few; V gene: TRBV7-1; CDR3 DNA: TGTGCCAGCAGCTTCAATCTTAACACTGAAGCTTTCTTT; CDR3 protein: CASSFNLNTEAFF
J gene: TRBJ1-2; D gene: TRBD1; clone size: NA; V gene: TRBV10-2; CDR3 DNA: TGCGCCAGCACTTCCGGGACAGGGGGAGGTCGGTTCTATGGCTACACCTTC; CDR3 protein: CASTSGTGGGRFYGYTF
J gene: TRBJ2-7; D gene: TRBD2; clone size: few; V gene: TRBV10-1; CDR3 DNA: TGCGCCAGCAGTGAGACTAGCGGCCTCTCCTACGAGCAGTACTTC; CDR3 protein: CASSETSGLSYEQYF
J gene: TRBJ1-4; D gene: NA; clone size: few; V gene: TRBV30; CDR3 DNA: TGTGCCCAGACGGCAGGTCCTAATGAAAAACTGTTTTTT; CDR3 protein: CAQTAGPNEKLFF